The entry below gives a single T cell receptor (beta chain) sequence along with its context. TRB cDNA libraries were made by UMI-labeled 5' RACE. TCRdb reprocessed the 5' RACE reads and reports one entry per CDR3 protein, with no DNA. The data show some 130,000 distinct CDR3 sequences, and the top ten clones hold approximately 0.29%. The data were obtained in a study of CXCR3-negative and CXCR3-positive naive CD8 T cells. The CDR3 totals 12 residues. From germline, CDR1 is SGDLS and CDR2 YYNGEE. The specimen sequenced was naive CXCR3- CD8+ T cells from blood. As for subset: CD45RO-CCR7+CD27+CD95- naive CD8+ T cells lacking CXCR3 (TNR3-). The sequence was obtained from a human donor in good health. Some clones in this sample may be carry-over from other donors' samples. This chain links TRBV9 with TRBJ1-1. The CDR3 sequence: CASSVEGSEAFF. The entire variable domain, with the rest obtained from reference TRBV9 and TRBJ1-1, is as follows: DSGVTQTPKHLITATGQRVTLRCSPRSGDLSVYWYQQSLDQGLQFLIQYYNGEERAKGNILERFSAQQFPDLHSELNLSSLELGDSALYFCASSVEGSEAFFGQGTRLTVV.